This TCR beta chain was sequenced during a study of blood T cell repertoires in COVID-19. Ten or more counts support this clone. Some clones are missing from TCRdb's copy, which holds only in-frame ones; the method was immunoSEQ multiplex PCR. The table has roughly 100,000 clones, under 85% seen once; the top ten hold more than 13%. CDR3 length: 14 residues. Germline V gene lookup returns CDR1 LNHNV and CDR2 YYDKDF (reference sequence). The V end lost 1 base, the J end lost 6 bases, and 10 bases lay between the germline ends. Sequencing was done on a sample of peripheral blood. This TCR derives from a woman aged 55-70 years with acute or convalescent COVID-19. J is TRBJ1-5 and V is TRBV15, with unresolved D. CDR3 nucleotide sequence: TGTGCCACCAGCAGAGGACAAAATGTTCAGCCCCAGCATTTT. This sequence encodes CATSRGQNVQPQHF.